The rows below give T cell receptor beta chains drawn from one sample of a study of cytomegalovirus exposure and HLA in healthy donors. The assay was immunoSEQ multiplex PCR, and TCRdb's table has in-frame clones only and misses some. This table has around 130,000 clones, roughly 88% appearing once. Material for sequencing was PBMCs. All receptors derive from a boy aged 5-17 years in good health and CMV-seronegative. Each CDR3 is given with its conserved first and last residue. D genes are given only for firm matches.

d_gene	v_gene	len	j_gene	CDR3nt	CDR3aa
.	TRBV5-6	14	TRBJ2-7	TGTGCCAGCAGCTTACAGGACAAAGGGTACGAGCAGTACTTC	CASSLQDKGYEQYF
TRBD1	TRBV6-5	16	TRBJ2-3	TGTGCCAGCAGTTCCCAGGGACAGGGGCGCACAGATACGCAGTATTTT	CASSSQGQGRTDTQYF
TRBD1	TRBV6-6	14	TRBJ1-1	TGTGCCAGCAGTCTAACAGGGGGCAACACTGAAGCTTTCTTT	CASSLTGGNTEAFF
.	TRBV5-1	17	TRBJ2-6	TGCGCCAGCAGCTTTACCCGACGGAGCTCTGGGGCCAACGTCCTGACTTTC	CASSFTRRSSGANVLTF
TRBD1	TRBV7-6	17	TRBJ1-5	TGTGCCAGCAGCTTTCAAACAGGGGAATGGAGCAATCAGCCCCAGCATTTT	CASSFQTGEWSNQPQHF
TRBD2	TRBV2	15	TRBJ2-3	TGTGCCAGCAGTGAGCTAGCGGGGACCACAGATACGCAGTATTTT	CASSELAGTTDTQYF
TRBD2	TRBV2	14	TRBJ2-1	TGTGCCAGCAGTGGTAGCGGGGTGGGTAATGAGCAGTTCTTC	CASSGSGVGNEQFF
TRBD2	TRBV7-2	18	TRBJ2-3	TGTGCCAGCAGCCCGAGGGTTCTAGCGGGGGGCCTCACAGATACGCAGTATTTT	CASSPRVLAGGLTDTQYF
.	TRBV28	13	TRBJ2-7	TGTGCCAGCAGTTTATCCCCCCTCTACGAGCAGTACTTC	CASSLSPLYEQYF
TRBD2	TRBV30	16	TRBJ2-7	TGTGCCTGGAGTGTACAGAGTAGCGGGAGCTCCTACGAGCAGTACTTC	CAWSVQSSGSSYEQYF